One sample yielded the 16 T cell receptor beta chains listed below, sequenced in a study of T cell changes during pregnancy in multiple sclerosis. Sequenced by immunoSEQ multiplex PCR; TCRdb stores in-frame clones only, minus some. The table includes 84,000 or so clones, around 93% detected once. Sequencing used peripheral blood, obtained in the third trimester of pregnancy. These receptors were collected from a female donor with multiple sclerosis, enrolled in a pregnancy study.

J is TRBJ2-1 and V is TRBV6-6; TRBD1 matches at 11 bases. Unmatched junction bases numbered 6, after V lost 10 bases and J lost 7 bases. CDR1 and CDR2 from the germline V gene are MNHNY and SVGAGI (reference sequence). This CDR3 is 13 amino acids long. In DNA, the CDR3 is TGTGCCACCCGGACAGGGGGCCCGAATGAGCAGTTCTTC. Its protein is CATRTGGPNEQFF.

The gene calls are TRBV7-9 and TRBJ1-2; 10 nucleotides agree with TRBD1. The germline V gene encodes CDR1 SEHNR and CDR2 FQNEAQ (reference sequence). This CDR3 contains 15 residues. V shed 5 bases and J 6 bases; nucleotides not matched to a gene: 9. In DNA form, the CDR3 reads TGTGCCAGCAGCGACCCGACAGGGGGCGCGAATGGCTACACCTTC. It translates to CASSDPTGGANGYTF.

Details on this clone: An end of the junction does not agree with germline; a read error may underlie this. V usage is TRBV9 and J usage is TRBJ2-1; 8 positions match TRBD2. The CDR3 consists of 17 residues. Germline values: CDR1 SGDLS, CDR2 YYNGEE. As DNA, the CDR3 is TGTGCCAGCAGCCTTACCCCGGGAGGGGGGGCCTACGATGAGCAGTTCTTC. Protein: CASSLTPGGGAYDEQFF.

This clone was seen more than once but under ten times. The rearrangement joins TRBV2 to TRBJ2-7; the D gene is possibly TRBD1 (5 bases). The V gene's germline CDR1 is SNHLY and CDR2 FYNNEI. The V and J ends lost 6 bases and 0 bases respectively, with 12 bases between them. The CDR3 runs 14 residues. The CDR3 DNA sequence: TGTGCCAGCAGGTCCGACAGTAGCTCCTACGAGCAGTACTTC. This gives the protein CASRSDSSSYEQYF.

This rearrangement joins TRBV5-8 to TRBJ2-5, with 12 nucleotides matching TRBD2. V trimming: 2 bases; J trimming: 4 bases; junction bases outside the gene matches: 6. CDR3 length equals 16 residues. Looked up from germline, CDR1 is SGHTS and CDR2 is YDEGEE. The CDR3 sequence is CASSLFPSGGAETQYF. The DNA of the CDR3 is TGTGCCAGCAGCTTATTCCCTAGCGGGGGGGCAGAGACCCAGTACTTC. The full variable domain, its missing parts supplied by reference TRBV5-8 and TRBJ2-5, is EAGVTQSPTHLIKTRGQQATLRCSPISGHTSVYWYQQALGLGLQFLLWYDEGEERNRGNFPPRFSGRQFPNYSSELNVNALELEDSALYLCASSLFPSGGAETQYFGPGTRLLVL.

The chain links TRBV5-5 to TRBJ2-7, with D perhaps TRBD2 (6 bases). In germline, CDR1 is SGHKS, CDR2 YYEKEE (reference sequence). V was shortened by 2 bases and J by 0 bases, with 12 bases between the two germline ends. CDR3 length equals 15 residues. In DNA form, the CDR3 reads TGTGCCAGCAGCTTCAACGCGGGGCCCTCCTACGAGCAGTACTTC. Protein sequence: CASSFNAGPSYEQYF.

The chain carries TRBV19 and TRBJ2-7; 11 bases line up with TRBD2. Germline CDR1 and CDR2: LNHDA and SQIVND (reference sequence). V lost 6 bases, J lost 2 bases, and 6 bases stayed unmatched. The CDR3 totals 15 residues. CDR3 bases: TGTGCCAGTAGCCCCGGGACTAGCGGCCCCTACGAGCAGTACTTC. This encodes CASSPGTSGPYEQYF.

This sequence joins TRBV18 and TRBJ2-3, with TRBD2 as a possible D gene (7 bases). Between the trimmed V and J ends, which lost 0 bases and 4 bases, there was a span of 8 bases. The CDR3 is 14 amino acids. Germline V gene sequence: CDR1 KGHSH, CDR2 LQKENI. CDR3 loop: CASSPPGGPDTQYF. The CDR3 nucleotides are TGTGCCAGCTCACCACCGGGGGGGCCAGATACGCAGTATTTT.

The genes are TRBV19 and TRBJ2-7, with TRBD1 matching 8 bases. The CDR3 has 16 amino acids. V trimming: 6 bases; J trimming: 3 bases; junction bases outside the gene matches: 13. Germline loops: CDR1 LNHDA, CDR2 SQIVND (reference sequence). CDR3 DNA sequence: TGTGCCAGTAGCACACCCAGGACAGGGATGAGCTACGAGCAGTACTTC. Translation: CASSTPRTGMSYEQYF.

The genes are TRBV6-5 and TRBJ1-4; D may be TRBD1 (5 bases). This CDR3 is 16 amino acids long. CDR1 MNHEY and CDR2 SVGAGI come from the germline V gene. The germline V and J ends were trimmed by 0 bases and 0 bases, with 8 bases remaining between them. CDR3 sequence: CASSYSQGSTNEKLFF. The CDR3 DNA reads TGTGCCAGCAGTTACTCCCAGGGCTCAACTAATGAAAAACTGTTTTTT.

The chain has TRBV15 and TRBJ2-3, with TRBD1 matching 7 bases. Looked up from germline, CDR1 is LNHNV and CDR2 is YYDKDF (reference sequence). V dropped 2 bases and J dropped 9; count of bases not matched to a gene: 8. CDR3 length equals 14 residues. The CDR3 bases are TGTGCCACCAGCAGATTCTCTGGGACAGTAACGCAGTATTTT. The encoded protein is CATSRFSGTVTQYF.

This sequence joins TRBV6-5 and TRBJ2-7, with D unclear. V was trimmed by 6 bases and J by 0 bases, leaving 15 bases between them. This CDR3 contains 15 residues. Germline assignment: CDR1 MNHEY and CDR2 SVGAGI. The CDR3 here is CASRTALRSSYEQYF. The CDR3 DNA reads as TGTGCCAGCAGAACCGCCTTGAGGAGCTCCTACGAGCAGTACTTC.

The chain uses TRBV19 and TRBJ2-1, with D unclear. The V end was cut by 3 bases, the J end by 8 bases, with 8 bases between. Per germline, CDR1 LNHDA and CDR2 SQIVND (reference sequence). This CDR3 region has 12 residues. The CDR3 sequence is CASSMFGDEQFF. The CDR3 bases are TGTGCCAGTAGTATGTTCGGTGATGAGCAGTTCTTC.

This chain connects TRBV10-1 to TRBJ1-1; 7 positions match TRBD1. CDR3 size: 14 residues. Trimming took 4 bases from V and 3 from J; bases not matched to a gene: 5. Germline V gene lookup returns CDR1 WNHNN and CDR2 SYGVQD (reference sequence). CDR3 in DNA: TGCGCCAGCAGTGTGGGGACAGCTGACACTGAAGCTTTCTTT. It translates to CASSVGTADTEAFF.

The genes are TRBV2 and TRBJ2-6; 10 bases match TRBD1. The CDR3 totals 17 residues. J lost 4 bases, V lost 6 bases, and 9 bases had no gene match. Germline loops: CDR1 SNHLY, CDR2 FYNNEI. CDR3 amino acids: CASSGDRGVEGANVLTF. The CDR3 nucleotides are TGTGCCAGCAGCGGGGACAGGGGCGTAGAAGGGGCCAACGTCCTGACTTTC.

V gene TRBV6-1 combines with J gene TRBJ1-4; D remains unclear. The V and J ends lost 7 bases and 8 bases respectively, with 11 bases between them. The germline V gene encodes CDR1 MNHNS and CDR2 SASEGT. CDR3 length: 12 amino acids. In DNA, the CDR3 is TGTGCCAGCAATTCGGAGGCCGAAAAACTGTTTTTT. Its protein is CASNSEAEKLFF.